The rows below give T cell receptor beta chains drawn from one sample of a study of blood T cell repertoires in COVID-19. Produced via immunoSEQ multiplex PCR; TCRdb's table is partial and in-frame only. The table has fewer than 400,000 clones, over 70% seen once. The specimen sequenced was PBMCs or T cells enriched from blood (not recorded which). All receptors derive from a man aged 30 to 45 who had recovered from COVID-19. Both conserved end residues are part of each CDR3. Each record gives: J gene, clone size, V gene, D gene, CDR3 protein, CDR3 DNA. D genes are given only for firm matches. The size field is filled for only some rows; it gives once, few, many or a size class.

TRBJ1-2 | once | TRBV27 | . | CASRAGRANYGYTF | TGTGCCAGCAGGGCGGGTAGGGCTAACTATGGCTACACCTTC
TRBJ2-3 | . | TRBV30 | TRBD2 | CAWSTGTSGRNTDTQYF | TGTGCCTGGAGTACCGGGACTAGCGGGAGGAACACAGATACGCAGTATTTT
TRBJ2-1 | . | TRBV15 | . | CATSRAPAGSYNEQFF | TGTGCCACCAGCAGAGCCCCGGCAGGGTCCTACAATGAGCAGTTCTTC
TRBJ1-1 | few | TRBV14 | TRBD1 | CASSQDGGQGGAFF | TGTGCCAGCAGCCAAGATGGGGGACAGGGTGGCGCTTTCTTT
TRBJ2-4 | few | TRBV6-5 | . | CASSRENIQYF | TGTGCCAGCAGTCGAGAAAACATTCAGTACTTC
TRBJ2-3 | once | TRBV7-9 | . | CASSLTRTSTDTQYF | TGTGCCAGCAGCCTCACCAGGACTAGCACAGATACGCAGTATTTT
TRBJ2-3 | once | TRBV27 | . | CASSSSGGTQYF | TGTGCCAGCAGTTCCTCCGGGGGTACGCAGTATTTT
TRBJ2-1 | once | TRBV2 | . | CASSGQVYNEQFF | TGTGCCAGCAGTGGACAGGTCTACAATGAGCAGTTCTTC
TRBJ2-5 | . | TRBV5-1 | TRBD2 | CASSLSPASGVQETQYF | TGCGCCAGCAGCTTGAGTCCTGCTAGCGGGGTCCAAGAGACCCAGTACTTC
TRBJ2-6 | . | TRBV30 | TRBD1 | CAWRWDRGSGANVLTF | TGTGCCTGGAGATGGGACAGGGGCTCTGGGGCCAACGTCCTGACTTTC
TRBJ1-1 | . | TRBV6-5 | . | CASSYGGGFEAFF | TGTGCCAGCAGTTACGGTGGGGGCTTTGAAGCTTTCTTT